The 28 T cell receptor beta chains below were found in one sample sequenced in a study of T cell responses to AZD1222 COVID-19 vaccine. Using immunoSEQ multiplex PCR, the repertoire was profiled, and TCRdb retains in-frame clones only, with some absent. The data show 130,000 or so clones, just over 90% seen once. The source material was peripheral blood, sampled on day 0 of MenACWY control vaccination. The receptors here all came from an adult in good health.

The chain joins TRBV14 to TRBJ1-1, with D possibly being TRBD1 (6 bases). CDR3 length: 14 residues. Germline values: CDR1 SGHDN, CDR2 FVKESK. The V end was cut by 2 bases, the J end by 11 bases, with 18 bases between. The CDR3 coding sequence is TGTGCCAGCAGCCAACTGGGACTTACCCAGGGGGCTTTCTTT. Amino acids: CASSQLGLTQGAFF.

V gene TRBV20-1 combines with J gene TRBJ2-1; D uncertain. V was shortened by 1 base and J by 9 bases, with 7 bases between the two germline ends. The CDR3 is 11 amino acids. The germline V gene has CDR1 DFQATT and CDR2 SNEGSKA (reference sequence). CDR3 amino acids: CSARVVFEQFF. The CDR3 DNA is TGCAGTGCTAGAGTTGTTTTTGAGCAGTTCTTC.

The gene calls are TRBV2 and TRBJ1-1; D is uncertain. V lost 4 bases to trimming and J lost 1 base, with 7 bases between them. The CDR3 spans 13 residues. Germline V gene data show CDR1 as SNHLY and CDR2 as FYNNEI. The CDR3 sequence is CASSVDTNTEAFF. CDR3 bases: TGTGCCAGCAGTGTTGACACGAACACTGAAGCTTTCTTT.

The gene calls are TRBV19 and TRBJ1-1; 7 bases match TRBD1. Losses at the gene ends were 6 bases for V and 6 bases for J; bases not matched to a gene: 10. The CDR3 length is 14 residues. CDR1 LNHDA and CDR2 SQIVND come from the germline V gene (reference sequence). The DNA for the CDR3 is TGTGCCAGTAGAGAAAGGGGGCGCACGGCTGAAGCTTTCTTT. The encoded protein is CASRERGRTAEAFF.

The chain employs TRBV4-1 and TRBJ1-2; D is undetermined. CDR3 length: 14 residues. Trimming took 5 bases from V and 4 from J, leaving 14 bases between them. From germline, CDR1 is MGHRA and CDR2 YSYEKL. CDR3 DNA: TGCGCCAGCAGCGACAATCTCGTGGGCTATGGCTACACCTTC. Its translation: CASSDNLVGYGYTF.

The V call is TRBV24-1, the J call TRBJ2-5; 7 bases line up with TRBD1. CDR3 size: 15 residues. CDR1 is KGHDR, CDR2 SFDVKD, per germline. The V gene end was trimmed by 0 bases and the J gene end by 4 bases; junction bases not matched to a gene: 4. The CDR3 coding sequence is TGTGCCACCAGTGATTTGGGGGACAGCCGAGAGACCCAGTACTTC. It translates to CATSDLGDSRETQYF.

The chain is built from TRBV6-5 and TRBJ1-1; 11 nucleotides match TRBD1. V lost 5 bases to trimming and J lost 5 bases; unmatched junction nucleotides: 7. The length of the CDR3 is 15 residues. The germline gives CDR1 MNHEY, CDR2 SVGAGI. CDR3 in DNA: TGTGCCAGCAGTCCATCGGGACAGGGGGGAACTGAAGCTTTCTTT. Translating gives CASSPSGQGGTEAFF.

The rearrangement links TRBV5-1 to TRBJ2-3; 10 bases are shared with TRBD2. The V and J ends lost 1 base and 2 bases, in that order; junction bases with no gene match: 7. CDR3 length equals 17 residues. Per germline, CDR1 SGHRS and CDR2 YFSETQ. The CDR3 nucleotides are TGCGCCAGCAGCTTGAGGTCTAGCGGGGGCCCCACAGATACGCAGTATTTT. Protein sequence: CASSLRSSGGPTDTQYF.

The chain has TRBV29-1 and TRBJ2-5; 14 bases agree with TRBD2. CDR3 length: 14 amino acids. Germline assignment: CDR1 SQVTM and CDR2 ANQGSEA. V shed 6 bases and J 7 bases; nucleotides not matched to a gene: 7. The CDR3 is CSVGLAGVAGTQYF. DNA of the CDR3: TGCAGCGTGGGACTAGCGGGAGTTGCCGGGACCCAGTACTTC.

This clone was observed a single time. The rearrangement links TRBV2 to TRBJ2-5, with 9 bases fitting TRBD1. With V trimmed by 8 bases and J by 4 bases, 5 bases remained unmatched. Germline V gene data show CDR1 as SNHLY and CDR2 as FYNNEI. The CDR3 has 13 residues. The CDR3 DNA sequence: TGTGCCAGCTCGGACAGGGGAACAGAGACCCAGTACTTC. The encoded protein is CASSDRGTETQYF. The variable domain in full, completed from reference TRBV2 and TRBJ2-5, reads EPEVTQTPSHQVTQMGQEVILRCVPISNHLYFYWYRQILGQKVEFLVSFYNNEISEKSEIFDDQFSVERPDGSNFTLKIRSTKLEDSAMYFCASSDRGTETQYFGPGTRLLVL.

The rearrangement joins TRBV23-1 to TRBJ1-6; D may be TRBD1 (5 bases). TRBV23-1 belongs to the ORF category, with a function that is uncertain. There are 16 residues in the CDR3. V lost 3 bases and J 0 bases, leaving 9 bases between the germline ends. In DNA form, the CDR3 reads TGCGCCAGCAGTCACCGGGGGGTCTCCTATAATTCACCCCTCCACTTT. Translated, it gives CASSHRGVSYNSPLHF.

The rearrangement joins TRBV9 to TRBJ1-6; TRBD1 aligns across 7 bases. The trim removed 0 bases at V and 9 bases at J, leaving 9 bases unmatched. Germline-derived CDR1 and CDR2 are SGDLS and YYNGEE. This CDR3 region has 16 residues. DNA of the CDR3: TGTGCCAGCAGCGTAGCCGGACAGGCTGGGGGTTCACCCCTCCACTTT. Amino acid sequence: CASSVAGQAGGSPLHF.

The V call is TRBV28, the J call TRBJ1-3, with 8 positions matching TRBD1. The germline V gene has CDR1 MDHEN and CDR2 SYDVKM. The junction had 19 bases not matched to a gene; V was cut back by 5 bases and J by 13 bases. The CDR3 length is 16 residues. CDR3 loop: CASSQPLTGVEDFIYF. The CDR3 bases are TGTGCCAGCAGTCAACCCTTGACAGGGGTCGAAGATTTTATATATTTT.

The V gene is TRBV2, the J gene TRBJ2-3, with D perhaps matching TRBD1 (7 bases). CDR1 and CDR2 (germline): SNHLY, FYNNEI. The CDR3 is 15 residues long. Trimming removed 4 bases at V and 1 base at J, with 12 bases between. CDR3 nucleotide sequence: TGTGCCAGCAGTGCCGTCAGGGGGGGCACAGATACGCAGTATTTT. It codes for CASSAVRGGTDTQYF.

The V call is TRBV6-2 or TRBV6-3, the J call TRBJ2-7; D might be TRBD1 (6 bases). The CDR3 is made up of 12 amino acids. Germline V CDR1 and CDR2: MNHEY, SVGEGT. Trimming cost V 5 bases and J 4 bases, with 9 bases left between them. CDR3: CASSKGQYEQYF. DNA for the CDR3: TGTGCCAGCAGTAAAGGACAGTACGAGCAGTACTTC.

J is TRBJ1-2 and V is TRBV7-2, with 10 nucleotides matching TRBD1. The V segment lost 3 bases and the J segment 8 bases; nucleotides outside the gene matches: 12. There are 16 residues in the CDR3. Germline assignment: CDR1 SGHTA and CDR2 FQGNSA. The CDR3 here is CASSFGTRDRGFGYTF. CDR3 nucleotide sequence: TGTGCCAGCAGCTTTGGGACCCGGGACAGGGGTTTCGGCTACACCTTC.

The chain links TRBV6-5 to TRBJ1-1, with D perhaps matching TRBD1 (6 bases). Germline assignment: CDR1 MNHEY and CDR2 SVGAGI. Deletions cut 3 bases from V and 0 bases from J, with 11 bases between. The CDR3 consists of 15 residues. The CDR3: CASSYGGRMNTEAFF. The CDR3 DNA reads as TGTGCCAGCAGTTATGGGGGCAGGATGAACACTGAAGCTTTCTTT.

The chain has TRBV7-2 and TRBJ2-1; 9 nucleotides match TRBD2. Trimming took 4 bases from V and 6 from J; bases not matched to a gene: 4. The CDR3 is 14 residues long. CDR1 and CDR2 (germline): SGHTA, FQGNSA. The CDR3 here is CASSSSGASNEQFF. In nucleotides, the CDR3 is TGTGCCAGCAGCTCTAGCGGGGCGAGCAATGAGCAGTTCTTC.

This sequence joins TRBV28 and TRBJ1-2; a weak D match, TRBD1 (6 bases). The CDR3 runs to 14 residues. The germline gives CDR1 MDHEN, CDR2 SYDVKM. V was shortened by 6 bases and J by 1 base, with 12 bases between the two germline ends. CDR3 in amino acids: CASRMRGSNYGYTF. For the CDR3, the DNA is TGTGCCAGCAGGATGAGGGGGAGTAACTATGGCTACACCTTC.

This clone was detected only once. This chain links TRBV5-6 with TRBJ1-3; D is unresolved. The CDR3 runs 16 residues. Trimming took 3 bases from V and 0 from J, leaving 13 bases between them. Germline assignment: CDR1 SGHDT and CDR2 YYEEEE. The CDR3 DNA reads as TGTGCCAGCAGCTCAGATCCCCTCCGCTCTGGAAACACCATATATTTT. Translating it yields CASSSDPLRSGNTIYF.

The J gene is TRBJ2-1, the V gene TRBV5-6; D not certain. CDR1 and CDR2 (germline): SGHDT, YYEEEE. This CDR3 contains 12 residues. The V and J ends lost 0 bases and 6 bases respectively, with 4 bases between them. The CDR3, as DNA: TGTGCCAGCAGCTTGGAGTTCAATGAGCAGTTCTTC. It translates to CASSLEFNEQFF.

The chain employs TRBV19 and TRBJ1-2; no clear D. Germline CDR1 LNHDA, CDR2 SQIVND (reference sequence). Trimming took 6 bases from V and 5 from J, leaving 10 bases between them. The CDR3 length is 12 residues. The DNA of the CDR3 is TGTGCCAGTAGAGGTTCGGAATATGGCTACACCTTC. Its protein product is CASRGSEYGYTF.

This clone has only a few counts. The chain uses TRBV9 and TRBJ2-7, with 9 nucleotides matching TRBD2. V was clipped by 4 bases and J by 5 bases; unmatched bases: 7. This CDR3 has 14 residues. Germline V gives CDR1 SGDLS, CDR2 YYNGEE. The CDR3 loop reads CASSSSGRLDEQYF. CDR3 DNA sequence: TGTGCCAGCAGCTCCAGCGGGAGGCTCGACGAGCAGTACTTC.

The chain employs TRBV5-5 and TRBJ2-7; a possible D gene is TRBD1 (6 bases). Trimming removed 3 bases at V and 4 bases at J, with 11 bases between. The CDR3 covers 13 residues. Per germline, CDR1 SGHKS and CDR2 YYEKEE (reference sequence). Written as DNA, the CDR3 is TGTGCCAGCAGCTGGGCAGGGGATTACGAGCAGTACTTC. Protein: CASSWAGDYEQYF.

This chain connects TRBV4-1 to TRBJ1-5; 8 bases agree with TRBD1. Unmatched junction bases numbered 5, after V lost 0 bases and J lost 4 bases. The CDR3 spans 16 residues. Germline CDR1 MGHRA, CDR2 YSYEKL. This chain's CDR3 is CASSQEGQVKNQPQHF. The CDR3 nucleotides are TGCGCCAGCAGCCAAGAGGGACAGGTCAAAAATCAGCCCCAGCATTTT.

The chain carries TRBV4-3 and TRBJ2-5; TRBD2 agrees at 8 bases. Germline V gene lookup returns CDR1 LGHNA and CDR2 YSLEER. CDR3 size: 15 residues. V lost 3 bases and J lost 2; bases outside the gene matches: 5. The CDR3 region is CASSQSGGEQETQYF. In nucleotides, the CDR3 is TGCGCCAGCAGCCAGAGCGGGGGTGAACAAGAGACCCAGTACTTC.

The CDR3 bases are TGTGCCAGCAGGTTAGGGCCTAACTACGAGCAGTACTTC. Its protein is CASRLGPNYEQYF. The chain has TRBV6-5 and TRBJ2-7; D unresolved. V was pared by 6 bases and J by 3 bases, with 12 bases between. Germline assignment: CDR1 MNHEY and CDR2 SVGAGI. This CDR3 region has 13 residues.

This clone was picked up one time. The rearrangement links TRBV27 to TRBJ2-7; 7 nucleotides align to TRBD1. After removal of 2 bases from V and 3 bases from J, the junction contained 13 bases not matched to a gene. The germline gives CDR1 MNHEY, CDR2 SMNVEV (reference sequence). The CDR3 has 17 residues. CDR3 DNA: TGTGCCAGCAGTTTACGTCCCAGACAGGGCGAGTACTACGAGCAGTACTTC. It translates to CASSLRPRQGEYYEQYF.